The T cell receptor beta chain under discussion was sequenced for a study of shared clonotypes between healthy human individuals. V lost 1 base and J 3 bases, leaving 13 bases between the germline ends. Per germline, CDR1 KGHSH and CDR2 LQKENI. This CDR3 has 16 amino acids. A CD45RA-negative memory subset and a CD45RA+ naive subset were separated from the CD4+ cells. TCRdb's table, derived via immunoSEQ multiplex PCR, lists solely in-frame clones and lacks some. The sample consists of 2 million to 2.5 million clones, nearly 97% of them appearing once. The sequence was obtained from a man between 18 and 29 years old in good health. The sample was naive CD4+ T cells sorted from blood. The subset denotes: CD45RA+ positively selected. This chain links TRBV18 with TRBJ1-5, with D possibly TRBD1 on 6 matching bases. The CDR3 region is CASSPLGRGSNQPQHF. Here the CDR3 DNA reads TGTGCCAGCTCACCACTTGGCAGGGGTTCCAATCAGCCCCAGCATTTT.